A single T cell receptor beta chain is shown here with its context. Its target is unknown. The same CDR3 is also encoded by other DNA sequences in this sample. The data were taken from a study of cytomegalovirus exposure and HLA in healthy donors. Study at large: The Caucasian-associated ancestry cluster held around four fifths of 398 genotyped donors. Study-level findings and limits: Highest at DRB1 and lowest at HLA-C, TCR association rates differed among HLA loci in a later analysis. Later analysis reportedly placed an Asian-associated ancestry cluster below the roughly 680-donor mean in N-insertions. 87-base-pair reads could not separate some V segments, including TRBV6-2 and TRBV6-3.

PCR was performed using 60 Vbeta and 13 Jbeta primers. Some clones are missing from TCRdb's copy, which holds only in-frame ones; the method was immunoSEQ multiplex PCR. Of some 110,000 clones detected, approximately 58% appear once; the ten largest clones hold roughly 2%. This CDR3 comprises 14 residues. Germline lookup yields CDR1 SGHDT and CDR2 YYEEEE. Losses at the gene ends were 2 bases for V and 0 bases for J; bases not matched to a gene: 1. The sequencing sample was made of PBMCs. The rearrangement joins TRBV5-6 to TRBJ1-2; TRBD1 matches 7 bases. This clonotype was sampled from a woman under 40 in good health and CMV-seronegative. The DNA of the CDR3 is TGTGCCAGCAGCTTCGGACAGGCTAACTATGGCTACACCTTC. Translation gives CASSFGQANYGYTF.